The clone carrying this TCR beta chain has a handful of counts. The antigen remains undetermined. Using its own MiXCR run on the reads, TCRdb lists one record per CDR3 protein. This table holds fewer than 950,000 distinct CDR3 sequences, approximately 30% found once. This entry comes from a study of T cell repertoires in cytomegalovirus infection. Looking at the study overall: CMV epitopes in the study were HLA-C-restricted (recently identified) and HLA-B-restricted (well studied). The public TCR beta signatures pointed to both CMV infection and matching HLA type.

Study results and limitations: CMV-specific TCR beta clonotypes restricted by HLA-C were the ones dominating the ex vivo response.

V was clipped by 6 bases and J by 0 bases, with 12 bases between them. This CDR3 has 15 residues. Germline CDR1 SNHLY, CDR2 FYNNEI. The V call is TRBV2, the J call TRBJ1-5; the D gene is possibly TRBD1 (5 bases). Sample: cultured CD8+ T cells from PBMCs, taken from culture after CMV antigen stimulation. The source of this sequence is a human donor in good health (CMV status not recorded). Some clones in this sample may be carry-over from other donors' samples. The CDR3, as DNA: TGTGCCAGCAGAGTCGGGGGGTTTAGCAATCAGCCCCAGCATTTT. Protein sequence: CASRVGGFSNQPQHF.